These 10 T cell receptor beta chains were sequenced from one sample in a study of regulatory T cells in long-lasting Graves disease. Through Arm-PCR of CDR3 regions and iRepertoire HTBI primers, TCR beta libraries were built. A single record per CDR3 protein comes from TCRdb applying MiXCR to the multiplex PCR reads. The sample includes over 350,000 distinct CDR3 sequences, less than 15% of them seen just once. The time point: newly diagnosed GD, antithyroid drugs for less than 3 months. RNA extracted from PBMCs served as the sequencing template. These records were also assigned to another study, of T cells in Graves' hyperthyroidism and ophthalmopathy.

This specimen consisted of peripheral blood mononuclear cells (PBMCs), obtained at new diagnosis, from a patient treated with antithyroid drugs. These receptors were taken from a woman aged 45-59 years with Graves disease.

This clonotype has more than one count but fewer than ten. The gene calls are TRBV20-1 and TRBJ1-5, with D maybe TRBD1 (5 bases). V was cut by 5 bases and J by 3 bases, with 17 bases left in between. The CDR3 has 15 residues. Germline loops: CDR1 DFQATT, CDR2 SNEGSKA (reference sequence). CDR3 sequence reads: CSAGREFENNQPQHF. The CDR3 DNA sequence: TGCAGTGCTGGCAGGGAATTCGAGAACAATCAGCCCCAGCATTTT.

This clonotype was seen ten or more times. An end of the junction does not agree with germline; a read error may underlie this. V usage is TRBV2 and J usage is TRBJ1-3, with TRBD1 matching 7 bases. This CDR3 has 18 residues. Germline loops: CDR1 SNHLY, CDR2 FYNNEI. CDR3 nucleotide sequence: TGCGCCAGCAGTGGGGGGGCCGGGACAGAGGAACCTGGAAACACCATATATTTT. It codes for CASSGGAGTEEPGNTIYF. The entire variable domain, with the rest obtained from reference TRBV2 and TRBJ1-3, is as follows: EPEVTQTPSHQVTQMGQEVILRCVPISNHLYFYWYRQILGQKVEFLVSFYNNEISEKSEIFDDQFSVERPDGSNFTLKIRSTKLEDSAMYFCASSGGAGTEEPGNTIYFGEGSWLTVV.

In this sample, this clonotype turned up many times. The chain combines TRBV20-1 with TRBJ2-3, with a weak D call TRBD2 (5 bases). V lost 3 bases and J 0 bases, leaving 10 bases between the germline ends. The length of the CDR3 is 14 residues. Germline CDR1 and CDR2: DFQATT and SNEGSKA (reference sequence). CDR3 sequence: CSASPASSTDTQYF. The CDR3 DNA follows: TGCAGTGCTAGTCCGGCTAGCAGCACAGATACGCAGTATTTT.

V gene TRBV20-1 combines with J gene TRBJ2-1; 14 bases agree with TRBD2. J gave up 8 bases and V 6 bases, and 9 bases lay outside the gene matches. Germline V lookup: CDR1 DFQATT, CDR2 SNEGSKA (reference sequence). CDR3 length: 15 residues. CDR3 region: CSAASGLAGVYEQFF. The CDR3 bases are TGCAGTGCCGCCTCGGGACTAGCGGGAGTCTATGAGCAGTTCTTC.

This clonotype was detected many times. As DNA, the CDR3 is TGTGCCAGCAGCCAAGGGAGGGACACCCCTCCTGAAGCTTTCTTT. Amino acids: CASSQGRDTPPEAFF. V usage is TRBV3-1 and J usage is TRBJ1-1; TRBD1 might be the D (6 bases). Germline assignment: CDR1 LGHDT and CDR2 YNNKEL (reference sequence). V was trimmed by 1 base and J by 6 bases, leaving 15 bases between them. CDR3 length: 15 residues. Supplemented by reference TRBV3-1 and TRBJ1-1, the full variable domain reads DTAVSQTPKYLVTQMGNDKSIKCEQNLGHDTMYWYKQDSKKFLKIMFSYNNKELIINETVPNRFSPKSPDKAHLNLHINSLELGDSAVYFCASSQGRDTPPEAFFGQGTRLTVV.

The V gene is TRBV28, the J gene TRBJ1-5, with unresolved D. Germline values: CDR1 MDHEN, CDR2 SYDVKM. V was trimmed by 7 bases and J by 0 bases, leaving 7 bases between them. This CDR3 is 13 amino acids long. This CDR3 reads CASKRYSNQPQHF. The CDR3 DNA reads as TGTGCCAGCAAGAGGTATAGCAATCAGCCCCAGCATTTT.

The gene calls are TRBV19 and TRBJ1-6; a weak D match, TRBD1 (5 bases). CDR3 size: 14 residues. CDR1 and CDR2 (germline): LNHDA, SQIVND (reference sequence). The germline V and J ends were trimmed by 7 bases and 10 bases, with 17 bases remaining between them. CDR3 nucleotides: TGTGCCAGTACCCCAAGGGGTGAGAGCTCACCCCTCCACTTT. The encoded protein is CASTPRGESSPLHF.

This clonotype was seen a handful of times. The chain combines TRBV24-1 with TRBJ1-2; 7 bases agree with TRBD1. The V segment lost 3 bases and the J segment 3 bases; nucleotides outside the gene matches: 0. The CDR3 runs 13 residues. The germline V gene has CDR1 KGHDR and CDR2 SFDVKD. CDR3 in DNA: TGTGCCACCAGTGATGGGACAGACTATGGCTACACCTTC. Encoded protein: CATSDGTDYGYTF.

This clonotype was observed many times. The J gene is TRBJ1-3, the V gene TRBV27, with TRBD1 matching over 7 bases. This CDR3 has 16 residues. J lost 4 bases, V lost 4 bases, and 10 bases had no gene match. Germline CDR1 and CDR2: MNHEY and SMNVEV (reference sequence). The CDR3 reads CASSSLNRGLGNTIYF. The CDR3, as DNA: TGTGCCAGCAGTTCCCTTAACAGGGGCTTGGGAAACACCATATATTTT.

This clonotype appeared a few times. A much bigger clone sits one base away, suggesting this may be a read error. As the CDR3 is not closed by the conserved phenylalanine or tryptophan, this likely results from a read error. V usage is TRBV11-2 and J usage is TRBJ2-3, with a weak D call TRBD2 (5 bases). The CDR3 is 14 amino acids. Germline V CDR1 and CDR2: SGHAT, FQNNGV. This CDR3 is CASLLGRGADTQYL. CDR3 nucleotides: TGTGCTTCGCTGTTGGGGAGAGGCGCAGATACGCAGTATCTT.